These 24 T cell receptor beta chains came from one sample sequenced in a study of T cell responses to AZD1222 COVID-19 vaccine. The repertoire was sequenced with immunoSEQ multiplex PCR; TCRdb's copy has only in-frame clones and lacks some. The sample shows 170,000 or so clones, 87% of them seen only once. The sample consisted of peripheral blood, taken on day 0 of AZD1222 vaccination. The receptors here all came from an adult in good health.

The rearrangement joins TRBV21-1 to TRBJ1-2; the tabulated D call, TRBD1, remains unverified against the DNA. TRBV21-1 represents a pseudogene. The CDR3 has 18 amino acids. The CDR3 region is CASSKVWGAPLTNYGYTF. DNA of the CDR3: TGTGCCAGCAGCAAAGTGTGGGGCGCCCCCCTGACGAACTATGGCTACACCTTC.

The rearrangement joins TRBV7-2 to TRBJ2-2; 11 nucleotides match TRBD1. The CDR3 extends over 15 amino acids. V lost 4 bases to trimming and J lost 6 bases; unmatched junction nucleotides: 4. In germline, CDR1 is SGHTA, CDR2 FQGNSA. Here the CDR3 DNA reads TGTGCCAGCAGCTGGACAGGGGGCATGGCCGGGGAGCTGTTTTTT. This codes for CASSWTGGMAGELFF.

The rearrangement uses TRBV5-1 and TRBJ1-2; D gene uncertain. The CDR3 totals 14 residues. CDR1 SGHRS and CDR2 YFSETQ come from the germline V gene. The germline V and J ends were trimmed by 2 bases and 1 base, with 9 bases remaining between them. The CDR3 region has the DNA TGCGCCAGCAGCTTTTCGACCGATAACTATGGCTACACCTTC. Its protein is CASSFSTDNYGYTF.

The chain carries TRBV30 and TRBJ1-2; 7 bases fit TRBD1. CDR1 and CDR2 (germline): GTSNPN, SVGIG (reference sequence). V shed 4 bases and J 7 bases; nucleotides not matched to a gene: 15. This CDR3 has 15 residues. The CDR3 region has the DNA TGTGCCTGGAAGGTCAGGGGGTGGCGTCTGGGTGGCTACACCTTC. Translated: CAWKVRGWRLGGYTF.

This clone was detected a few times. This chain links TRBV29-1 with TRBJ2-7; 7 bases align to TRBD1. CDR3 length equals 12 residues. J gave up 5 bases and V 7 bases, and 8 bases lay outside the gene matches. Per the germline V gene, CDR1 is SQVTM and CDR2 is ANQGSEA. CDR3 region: CSGSGQFHEQYF. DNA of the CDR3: TGCAGCGGTTCGGGACAGTTCCACGAGCAGTACTTC.

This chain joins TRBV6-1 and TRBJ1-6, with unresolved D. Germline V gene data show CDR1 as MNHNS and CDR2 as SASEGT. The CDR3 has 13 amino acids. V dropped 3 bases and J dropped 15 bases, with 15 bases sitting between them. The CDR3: CASSEYVRYVLHF. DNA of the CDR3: TGTGCCAGCAGTGAGTACGTCCGCTATGTCCTCCACTTT.

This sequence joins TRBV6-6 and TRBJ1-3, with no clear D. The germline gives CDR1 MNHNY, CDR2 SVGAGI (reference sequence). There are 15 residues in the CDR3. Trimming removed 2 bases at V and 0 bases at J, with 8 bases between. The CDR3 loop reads CASSYVGPSGNTIYF. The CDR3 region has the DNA TGTGCCAGCAGTTACGTAGGTCCCTCTGGAAACACCATATATTTT.

The CDR3 loop reads CATSDPQGSNQPQHF. CDR3 sequence (DNA): TGTGCCACCAGTGATCCACAGGGAAGCAATCAGCCCCAGCATTTT. This rearrangement joins TRBV24-1 to TRBJ1-5; TRBD1 is a possible D gene (6 bases). Germline V gives CDR1 KGHDR, CDR2 SFDVKD. The CDR3 spans 15 residues. Trimming stripped 3 bases from V and 1 base from J, with 9 bases between.

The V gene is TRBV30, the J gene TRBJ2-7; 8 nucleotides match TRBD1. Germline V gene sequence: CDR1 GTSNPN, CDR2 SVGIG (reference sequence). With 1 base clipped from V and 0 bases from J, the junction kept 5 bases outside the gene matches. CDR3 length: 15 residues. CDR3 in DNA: TGTGCCTGGAGTGATCGGACAGGGCTCTCCTACGAGCAGTACTTC. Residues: CAWSDRTGLSYEQYF.

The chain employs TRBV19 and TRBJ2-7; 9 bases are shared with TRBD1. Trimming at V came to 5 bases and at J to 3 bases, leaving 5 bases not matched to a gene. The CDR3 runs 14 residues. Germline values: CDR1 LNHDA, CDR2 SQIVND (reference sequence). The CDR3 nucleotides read TGTGCCAGTAGTTTCGGGACAGGGAACTACGAGCAGTACTTC. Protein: CASSFGTGNYEQYF.

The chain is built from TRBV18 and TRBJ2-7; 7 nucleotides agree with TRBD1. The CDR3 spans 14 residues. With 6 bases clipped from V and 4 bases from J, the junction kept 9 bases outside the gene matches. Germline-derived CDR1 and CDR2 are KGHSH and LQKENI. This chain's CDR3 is CASSKEGADYEQYF. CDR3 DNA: TGTGCCAGCTCCAAAGAGGGGGCGGATTACGAGCAGTACTTC.

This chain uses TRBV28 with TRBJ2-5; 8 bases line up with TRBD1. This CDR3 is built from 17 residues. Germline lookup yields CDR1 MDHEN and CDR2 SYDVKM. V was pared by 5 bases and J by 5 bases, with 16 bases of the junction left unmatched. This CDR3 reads CASSPNPPGGSGETQYF. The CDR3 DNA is TGTGCCAGCAGTCCAAACCCCCCAGGGGGCTCGGGTGAGACCCAGTACTTC. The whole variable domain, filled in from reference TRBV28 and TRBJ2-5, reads DVKVTQSSRYLVKRTGEKVFLECVQDMDHENMFWYRQDPGLGLRLIYFSYDVKMKEKGDIPEGYSVSREKKERFSLILESASTNQTSMYLCASSPNPPGGSGETQYFGPGTRLLVL.

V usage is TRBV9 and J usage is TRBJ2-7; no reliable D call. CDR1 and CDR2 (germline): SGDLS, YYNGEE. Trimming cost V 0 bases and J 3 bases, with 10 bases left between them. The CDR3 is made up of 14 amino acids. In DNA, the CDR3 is TGTGCCAGCAGCGTAGGTGGTAGCCTCTACGAGCAGTACTTC. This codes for CASSVGGSLYEQYF. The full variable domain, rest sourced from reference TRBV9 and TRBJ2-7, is DSGVTQTPKHLITATGQRVTLRCSPRSGDLSVYWYQQSLDQGLQFLIQYYNGEERAKGNILERFSAQQFPDLHSELNLSSLELGDSALYFCASSVGGSLYEQYFGPGTRLTVT.

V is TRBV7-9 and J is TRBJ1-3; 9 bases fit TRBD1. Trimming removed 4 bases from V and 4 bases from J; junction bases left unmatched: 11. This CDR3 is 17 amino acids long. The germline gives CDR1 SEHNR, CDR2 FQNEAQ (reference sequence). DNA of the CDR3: TGTGCCAGCAGCTCCAAAGGGGTCGGGACAGGGGGAAACACCATATATTTT. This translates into CASSSKGVGTGGNTIYF. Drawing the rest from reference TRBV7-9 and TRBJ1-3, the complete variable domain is DTGVSQNPRHKITKRGQNVTFRCDPISEHNRLYWYRQTLGQGPEFLTYFQNEAQLEKSRLLSDRFSAERPKGSFSTLEIQRTEQGDSAMYLCASSSKGVGTGGNTIYFGEGSWLTVV.

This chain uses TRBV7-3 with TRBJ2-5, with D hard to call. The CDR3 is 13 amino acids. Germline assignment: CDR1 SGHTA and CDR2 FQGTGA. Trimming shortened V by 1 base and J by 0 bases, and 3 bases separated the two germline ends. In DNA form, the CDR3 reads TGTGCCAGCAGCTTAATGTACCAAGAGACCCAGTACTTC. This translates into CASSLMYQETQYF.

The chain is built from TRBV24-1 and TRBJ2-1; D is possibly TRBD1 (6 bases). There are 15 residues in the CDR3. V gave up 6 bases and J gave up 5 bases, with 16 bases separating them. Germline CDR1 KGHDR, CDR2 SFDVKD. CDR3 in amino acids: CATSLTGQPNNEQFF. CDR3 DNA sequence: TGTGCCACCAGTTTGACAGGCCAACCGAACAATGAGCAGTTCTTC.

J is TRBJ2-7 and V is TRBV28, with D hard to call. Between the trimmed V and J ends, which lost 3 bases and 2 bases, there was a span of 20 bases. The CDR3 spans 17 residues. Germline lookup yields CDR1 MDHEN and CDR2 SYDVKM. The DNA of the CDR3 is TGTGCCAGCAGTTTGCATCCGTCGACAACAATACCCTACGAGCAGTACTTC. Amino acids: CASSLHPSTTIPYEQYF.

For the CDR3, the DNA is TGTGCCAGCAGCCAAGTACGGGGGAATTCACCCCTCCACTTT. Amino acids: CASSQVRGNSPLHF. The gene calls are TRBV14 and TRBJ1-6, with D possibly TRBD1 on 5 matching bases. Per germline, CDR1 SGHDN and CDR2 FVKESK. The V end lost 1 base, the J end lost 7 bases, and 8 bases lay between the germline ends. This CDR3 is built from 14 residues.

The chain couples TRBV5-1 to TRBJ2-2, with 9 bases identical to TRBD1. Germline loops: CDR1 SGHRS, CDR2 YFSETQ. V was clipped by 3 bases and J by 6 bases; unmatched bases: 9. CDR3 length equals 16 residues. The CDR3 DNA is TGCGCCAGCAGCTCCACAGGGGGCAAGGAGGCCGGGGAGCTGTTTTTT. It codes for CASSSTGGKEAGELFF.

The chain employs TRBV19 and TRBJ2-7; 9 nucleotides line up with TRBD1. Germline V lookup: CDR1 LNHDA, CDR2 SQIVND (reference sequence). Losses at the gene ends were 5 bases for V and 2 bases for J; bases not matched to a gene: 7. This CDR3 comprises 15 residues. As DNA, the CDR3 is TGTGCCAGTAGTGCGGGGGACAGGGACGCCTACGAGCAGTACTTC. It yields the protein CASSAGDRDAYEQYF. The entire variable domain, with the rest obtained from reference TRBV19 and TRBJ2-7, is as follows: DGGITQSPKYLFRKEGQNVTLSCEQNLNHDAMYWYRQDPGQGLRLIYYSQIVNDFQKGDIAEGYSVSREKKESFPLTVTSAQKNPTAFYLCASSAGDRDAYEQYFGPGTRLTVT.

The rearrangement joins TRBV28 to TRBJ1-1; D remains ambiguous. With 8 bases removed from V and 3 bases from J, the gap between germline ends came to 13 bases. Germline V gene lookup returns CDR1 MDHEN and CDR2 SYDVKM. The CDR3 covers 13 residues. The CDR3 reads CASRTVLHTEAFF. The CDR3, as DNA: TGTGCCAGCCGAACCGTTTTGCACACTGAAGCTTTCTTT.

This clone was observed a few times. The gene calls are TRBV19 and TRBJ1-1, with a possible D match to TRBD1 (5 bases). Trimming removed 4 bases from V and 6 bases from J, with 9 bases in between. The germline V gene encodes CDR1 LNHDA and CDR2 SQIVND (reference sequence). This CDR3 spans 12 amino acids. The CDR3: CASSRGVSEAFF. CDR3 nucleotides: TGTGCCAGTAGTAGAGGGGTATCTGAAGCTTTCTTT.

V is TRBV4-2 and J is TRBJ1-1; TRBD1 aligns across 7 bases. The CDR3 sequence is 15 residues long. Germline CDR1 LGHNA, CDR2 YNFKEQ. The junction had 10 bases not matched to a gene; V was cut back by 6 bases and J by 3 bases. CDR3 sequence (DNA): TGTGCCAGCAGAGACCCTCAGGGGGAGGACACTGAAGCTTTCTTT. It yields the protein CASRDPQGEDTEAFF.

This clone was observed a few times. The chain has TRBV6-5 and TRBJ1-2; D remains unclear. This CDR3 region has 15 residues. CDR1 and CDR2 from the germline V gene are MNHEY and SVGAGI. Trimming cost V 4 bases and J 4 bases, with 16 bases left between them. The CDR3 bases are TGTGCCAGCAGTTCCCATACGACCGATGGCTATGGCTACACCTTC. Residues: CASSSHTTDGYGYTF.